This TCR beta chain was obtained from a study of T cells in Graves' hyperthyroidism and ophthalmopathy. Study-wide results and limits: Before onset, ophthalmopathy was predicted by the model a median around 6 months earlier.

Amplification of TCR beta CDR3 regions was performed using RNA transcripts as template. The TCR CDR3 was amplified in a first-round RT-PCR using the HTBI primer set. In TCRdb, the multiplex PCR reads were re-called with MiXCR into one record per CDR3 protein. The sample consists of a few hundred thousand distinct CDR3 sequences, 46% of them appearing once. Uncontrolled infection, other autoimmune disease, pregnancy or lactation led to exclusion. This clonotype was detected ten times or more. The antigen is unknown. This CDR3 comprises 16 residues. Trimming shortened V by 0 bases and J by 1 base, and 13 bases separated the two germline ends. Germline V lookup: CDR1 SGHRS, CDR2 YFSETQ.

The sequenced sample consisted of peripheral blood or thyroid tissue (not recorded which). The source of this sequence is an adult woman with Graves' disease, either hyperthyroidism or ophthalmopathy (not recorded which). V and J are TRBV5-1 and TRBJ1-1; possible D gene TRBD1, 5 bases. CDR3 in DNA: TGCGCCAGCAGCTTGGGGGGCTGGCAGGGGAACACTGAAGCTTTCTTT. It yields the protein CASSLGGWQGNTEAFF.